The TCR beta chain described here comes from a study of PD-L1 blockade in urothelial cancer. Across the study: Before enrollment, 0 to 3 chemotherapy regimens had been given to patients. Analyzed time points were 3 weeks (second dose) and 6 weeks after therapy began.

This CDR3 has 16 amino acids. The trim removed 0 bases at V and 6 bases at J, leaving 6 bases unmatched. CDR1 is SGDLS, CDR2 YYNGEE, per germline. The table came from immunoSEQ multiplex PCR; TCRdb's copy has only in-frame clones and leaves some out. The table has fewer than 95,000 clones, roughly 89% seen once. Time point noted: pretreatment peripheral blood. The gene calls are TRBV9 and TRBJ1-6, with 7 bases identical to TRBD1. Sequencing used PBMCs, obtained around atezolizumab (anti-PD-L1) treatment. The sequence came from a man in his sixties with urothelial cancer. CDR3 nucleotide sequence: TGTGCCAGCAGCGTAGAACCCAGGGGGTCTAATTCACCCCTCCACTTT. Translating gives CASSVEPRGSNSPLHF.